This TCR beta chain was found in a study of shared clonotypes between healthy human individuals (dated by TCRdb to about 2020). Turning to the overall study: The cohort included a few men and a couple of women between 18 and 49 years of age. For each donor, three plates each were used for CD4 naive and CD4 memory, two plates were used for CD8 naive, and one plate was used for CD8 memory. To estimate repertoire size and how much clonotypes are shared between individuals, the study performed deep sequencing of blood TCR repertoires from a few healthy adults. To increase sequencing depth and limit assay-specific biases, different laboratories used diverse techniques to prepare libraries and sequence TCR repertoires. Between about 0.8 and 9 billion PBMCs per donor were obtained by leukapheresis.

Donors were healthy HIV-negative adults with no recently reported acute infections or vaccinations. All donors were Caucasian adults living in Nashville, Tennessee, USA. CD8 memory samples consisted of magnetically selected CD45RO+ cells combined with CCR7-negative CD45RA+ effector memory (TemRA) cells. Blood was collected by leukapheresis, and PBMCs were isolated by Ficoll-Histopaque density gradient centrifugation and then cryopreserved in liquid nitrogen vapor phase. Analytical flow cytometry was used to check the purity and quantity of each magnetically sorted T cell population. Genomic DNA was isolated from each sorted fraction and quantified by UV absorbance on a Nanodrop 2000c. Notes on this clone: Its specific antigen is unknown. The sample holds no much larger clone one base away, and base qualities are not on file.

V was cut back by 6 bases and J by 4 bases, leaving a gap of 16 bases between them. CDR3 length: 14 amino acids, cysteine to phenylalanine. Only the CDR3 DNA stays, 42 bases, in frame from base 1. The germline V gene supplies CDR1 MDHEN and CDR2 SYDVKM. Results the study describes overall, beyond this receptor: When several donors were compared, the shared fraction of clonotypes was about 5.5% for naive CD4, approximately 3.3% for naive CD8, roughly 2.5% for memory CD4, and 0.35% to 0.5% for memory CD8. Naive subsets generally had larger estimated clonotype richness than memory subsets. Because the study included only a small number of donors, the genetic and exposure-history diversity represented was limited. Pairwise subsampling led to the expectation that sequencing depth would affect the degree of clonotype sharing among donors. Sampling was restricted to blood, and TCR repertoires in tissue are likely to differ from TCR repertoires in blood. Even with the large sequencing depth, rarefaction of the sorted-subset datasets indicated that sequencing was incomplete. Clonotypes shared by all four sorted-subset donors showed higher generation probabilities than non-shared clonotypes.

Using the deep immunoSEQ assay, multiplex PCR amplified TCR CDR3 regions from genomic DNA. For each cell subset, the extracted genomic DNA was distributed evenly across all wells of several immunoSEQ 96-well plates, and each plate served as one replicate. For sorted subsets, about 220 ng of genomic DNA, equivalent to 25,000 to 35,000 T cell genomes, went into each replicate PCR. Purified libraries were measured with a Qubit 3.0 fluorometer, size-checked on a Bioanalyzer 2100, and measured again with the KAPA Library Quantification kit. Every immunoSEQ 96-well plate was sequenced on a dedicated single-read 150-cycle Illumina NextSeq 550 flow cell. Per the authors' processing: Because the immunoSEQ output included only junctional sequences and no quality scores, the filtering could not be the same as the filtering used for full-length reads. Sequences were annotated with PyIR, a Python wrapper for IgBLAST v1.9, and V/J genes and CDR3 were assigned using IMGT germline references. Reads with weak V/J assignments (E-value above 1e-6), missing CDR3, stop codons, out-of-frame junctions, or ambiguous translated residues were removed. V3J clonotypes were defined by identical inferred V gene, J gene, and CDR3 amino acid sequence. Percentage overlap between repertoires was calculated by dividing the number of shared unique clonotypes by the size of the smaller repertoire. Repertoire richness was assessed with RTK rarefaction, the Chao1 estimator, and Recon v2.1 estimates of unobserved clonotypes. Generation probabilities for all TCRbeta clonotypes obtained by the gDNA method from a few donors were computed using OLGA. The clones in this table, taken by TCRdb from immuneACCESS, are in-frame only. Not every clone is retained; where verified, under half of the shortfall comes from an unresolved V gene, and the cause of the rest is unknown. Clone size and the V and J calls come from that table; the DNA yielded D and trimming. For this sample the table gives around 690,000 clones, of which about 90% were detected only once. The ten largest clones capture approximately 35% of the sample.

This clonotype was sampled from a man aged 18 to 30 in good health. Some clones in this sample may be carry-over from other donors' samples. The sample consisted of memory CD8+ T cells from PBMCs. Per the publication, the cell subset or site label means: CD45RO+ cells pooled with CCR7-negative TemRA cells. The chain is made from TRBV28 and TRBJ2-7; a weak D assignment points to TRBD2 (6 bases agree). The CDR3 protein is CASSPLAGIYEQYF. The DNA sequence is given as TGTGCCAGCAGCCCCTTGGCGGGGATTTACGAGCAGTACTTC.